The T cell receptor (beta chain) described here comes from a study of cytomegalovirus exposure and HLA in healthy donors. The donors belonged to the approximately 130-subject validation cohort, separate from the approximately 670-subject first cohort. CDR1 SGHAT and CDR2 FQNNGV come from the germline V gene. This CDR3 is 18 amino acids long. After removal of 4 bases from V and 0 bases from J, the junction contained 9 bases not matched to a gene. TCRdb's table, derived via immunoSEQ multiplex PCR, lists solely in-frame clones and lacks some. The sample gives more than 200,000 clones, roughly 87% of which show up once; about 11% is in the top ten.

The specimen was PBMCs. The chain couples TRBV11-2 to TRBJ2-3, with 11 nucleotides matching TRBD2. This clonotype originated in a man in his late teens or twenties in good health and CMV-seropositive. This CDR3 is CASSSGTSGTTSTDTQYF. In DNA, the CDR3 is TGTGCCAGCAGCTCCGGGACTAGCGGAACAACTAGCACAGATACGCAGTATTTT.